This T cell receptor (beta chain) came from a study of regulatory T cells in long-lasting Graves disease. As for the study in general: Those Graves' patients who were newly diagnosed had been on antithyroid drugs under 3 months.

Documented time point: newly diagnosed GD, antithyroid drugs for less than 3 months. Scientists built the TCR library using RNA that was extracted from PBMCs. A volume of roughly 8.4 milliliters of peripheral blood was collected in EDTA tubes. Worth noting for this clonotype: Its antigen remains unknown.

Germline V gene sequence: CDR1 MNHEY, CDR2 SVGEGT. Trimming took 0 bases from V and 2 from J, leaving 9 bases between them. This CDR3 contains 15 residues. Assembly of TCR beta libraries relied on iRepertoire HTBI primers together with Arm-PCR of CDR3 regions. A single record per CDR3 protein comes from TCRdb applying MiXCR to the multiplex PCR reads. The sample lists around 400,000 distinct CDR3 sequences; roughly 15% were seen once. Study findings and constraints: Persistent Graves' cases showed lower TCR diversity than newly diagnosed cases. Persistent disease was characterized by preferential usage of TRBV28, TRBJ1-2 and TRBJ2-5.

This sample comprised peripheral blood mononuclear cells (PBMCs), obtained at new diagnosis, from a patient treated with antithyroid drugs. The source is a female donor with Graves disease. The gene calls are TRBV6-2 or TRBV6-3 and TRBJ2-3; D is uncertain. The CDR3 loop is CASSYSNTFTDTQYF. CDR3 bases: TGTGCCAGCAGTTACTCGAATACCTTCACAGATACGCAGTATTTT.